This entry lists 17 T cell receptor beta chains sequenced from one sample in a study of blood T cell repertoires in COVID-19. Assay: immunoSEQ multiplex PCR; the TCRdb copy retains only in-frame clones and omits some. The sample has about 260,000 clones, roughly nine tenths seen once. Sequenced: peripheral blood. All receptors derive from a man between 35 and 55 years old with active or convalescent COVID-19.

J is TRBJ2-3 and V is TRBV7-6; no clear D gene. Between the trimmed V and J ends, which lost 3 bases and 1 base, there was a span of 11 bases. Germline V gene sequence: CDR1 SGHVS, CDR2 FNYEAQ. The CDR3 is 15 amino acids. CDR3 sequence (DNA): TGTGCCAGCAGCTTGTCCCTATATCGCACAGATACGCAGTATTTT. Translated, it gives CASSLSLYRTDTQYF.

This clone was seen a handful of times. The chain employs TRBV6-5 and TRBJ1-6, with D perhaps TRBD1 (5 bases). V lost 6 bases, J lost 9 bases, and 6 bases lay in between. The V gene's germline CDR1 is MNHEY and CDR2 SVGAGI. This CDR3 is built from 11 residues. This CDR3 reads CASRGGSPLHF. DNA for the CDR3: TGTGCCAGCAGGGGGGGTTCACCCCTCCACTTT.

This chain links TRBV28 with TRBJ2-7, with 7 bases aligning to TRBD1. With 6 bases clipped from V and 2 bases from J, the junction kept 4 bases outside the gene matches. The CDR3 totals 13 residues. Looked up from germline, CDR1 is MDHEN and CDR2 is SYDVKM. The CDR3 DNA is TGTGCCAGCAGGCTAACAGGGGCCTACGAGCAGTACTTC. Translating it yields CASRLTGAYEQYF.

The V and J genes are TRBV7-6 and TRBJ1-6; no clear D gene. Germline CDR1 is SGHVS and CDR2 is FNYEAQ. Trimming took 0 bases from V and 3 from J, leaving 9 bases between them. The CDR3 has 16 residues. In DNA form, the CDR3 reads TGTGCCAGCAGCTTAGCGGAGCCGGGCTATAATTCACCCCTCCACTTT. This sequence encodes CASSLAEPGYNSPLHF.

The CDR3 DNA reads TGTGCCAGCAGTGAAGGCAGATCCCATTATGGCTACACCTTC. Translating gives CASSEGRSHYGYTF. J is TRBJ1-2 and V is TRBV2; D is ambiguous. V lost 1 base, J lost 5 bases, and 11 bases lay in between. This CDR3 is built from 14 residues. The germline CDR1 and CDR2 sequences are SNHLY and FYNNEI.

The chain couples TRBV28 to TRBJ1-1, with no clear D. The CDR3 contains 13 residues. From germline, CDR1 is MDHEN and CDR2 SYDVKM. The ends were cut back, 8 bases at V and 1 base at J, with 11 bases in the middle. The CDR3 is CASGLQSNTEAFF. The CDR3 DNA reads as TGTGCCAGCGGCCTTCAGTCGAACACTGAAGCTTTCTTT.

The chain couples TRBV24-1 to TRBJ2-3; 8 bases line up with TRBD2. Trimming took 3 bases from V and 4 from J; bases not matched to a gene: 5. The germline V gene encodes CDR1 KGHDR and CDR2 SFDVKD. The CDR3 runs 15 residues. The CDR3 reads CATSDPGLAPDTQYF. DNA for the CDR3: TGTGCCACCAGTGATCCCGGACTAGCTCCAGATACGCAGTATTTT.

J is TRBJ2-2 and V is TRBV6-5; 7 bases map to TRBD2. Germline V lookup: CDR1 MNHEY, CDR2 SVGAGI. Trimming removed 4 bases from V and 6 bases from J; junction bases left unmatched: 8. The CDR3 is made up of 15 amino acids. The CDR3 coding sequence is TGTGCCAGCAGTTTGGGAGGGAGGCAGGCCGGGGAGCTGTTTTTT. Translated: CASSLGGRQAGELFF.

The chain links TRBV6-5 to TRBJ1-5; a possible D gene is TRBD1 (5 bases). Trimming took 7 bases from V and 5 from J, leaving 12 bases between them. The CDR3 has 13 residues. The germline CDR1 and CDR2 sequences are MNHEY and SVGAGI. The CDR3 bases are TGTGCCAGCAAGGGGTCCCTTTATCAGCCCCAGCATTTT. Amino acids: CASKGSLYQPQHF.

This clone was picked up a small number of times. The genes are TRBV9 and TRBJ1-2; D perhaps matches TRBD1 (5 bases). Trimming stripped 7 bases from V and 5 bases from J, with 15 bases between. Germline values: CDR1 SGDLS, CDR2 YYNGEE. The CDR3 consists of 13 residues. For the CDR3, the DNA is TGTGCCAGCGCCTTCGGGGGGAGATATGGCTACACCTTC. Translated, it gives CASAFGGRYGYTF. The full variable domain, in which reference TRBV9 and TRBJ1-2 provide the parts outside the CDR3, is DSGVTQTPKHLITATGQRVTLRCSPRSGDLSVYWYQQSLDQGLQFLIQYYNGEERAKGNILERFSAQQFPDLHSELNLSSLELGDSALYFCASAFGGRYGYTFGSGTRLTVV.

The V gene is TRBV19, the J gene TRBJ1-5, with a possible D match to TRBD1 (6 bases). This CDR3 has 15 amino acids. The V gene lost 1 base and the J gene lost 8 bases, with 15 bases spanning the gap. Germline CDR1 LNHDA, CDR2 SQIVND (reference sequence). CDR3 nucleotides: TGTGCCAGTAGTATAGGGGACACCGGGGTCGAGCCCCAGCATTTT. It encodes CASSIGDTGVEPQHF.

Only a few counts were recorded for this clone. The rearrangement joins TRBV4-2 to TRBJ1-3; possibly TRBD1 for D (6 bases). V lost 0 bases, J lost 3 bases, and 12 bases lay in between. The CDR3 covers 16 residues. Per the germline V gene, CDR1 is LGHNA and CDR2 is YNFKEQ. CDR3 amino acids: CASSQDVRGNGNTIYF. DNA of the CDR3: TGTGCCAGCAGCCAAGATGTCAGGGGCAATGGAAACACCATATATTTT.

The chain has TRBV12-3 or TRBV12-4 and TRBJ1-5; D ambiguous. The CDR3 length is 12 residues. Trimming took off 4 bases at V and 6 bases at J, with 7 bases between the two ends. CDR3 region: CASSSGSQPQHF. The CDR3, as DNA: TGTGCCAGCAGTTCCGGGAGTCAGCCCCAGCATTTT.

The chain combines TRBV9 with TRBJ2-1, with D unresolved. There are 12 residues in the CDR3. V lost 0 bases and J lost 9, with 7 bases in between. CDR1 is SGDLS, CDR2 YYNGEE, per germline. The CDR3: CASSVGAAEQFF. CDR3 nucleotide sequence: TGTGCCAGCAGCGTAGGCGCCGCTGAGCAGTTCTTC.

V gene TRBV5-1 combines with J gene TRBJ1-6; no definite D call. In germline, CDR1 is SGHRS, CDR2 YFSETQ. With 0 bases removed from V and 9 bases from J, the gap between germline ends came to 10 bases. The length of the CDR3 is 14 residues. CDR3 protein: CASSLGEIGSPLHF. DNA of the CDR3: TGCGCCAGCAGCTTGGGGGAGATCGGTTCACCCCTCCACTTT.

V usage is TRBV5-1 and J usage is TRBJ2-1; D is perhaps TRBD2 (6 bases). Trimming took 3 bases from V and 0 from J, leaving 13 bases between them. This CDR3 comprises 16 residues. From germline, CDR1 is SGHRS and CDR2 YFSETQ. The CDR3 loop reads CASSSVRDSSYNEQFF. The CDR3 nucleotides are TGCGCCAGCAGCTCCGTGCGGGATAGCTCCTACAATGAGCAGTTCTTC.

This chain's CDR3 is CAITGQDTQYF. Written as DNA, the CDR3 is TGTGCCATCACCGGACAAGATACGCAGTATTTT. The chain has TRBV10-3 and TRBJ2-3; maybe TRBD1 (5 bases). Trimming shortened V by 7 bases and J by 5 bases, and 7 bases separated the two germline ends. Looked up from germline, CDR1 is ENHRY and CDR2 is SYGVKD. The CDR3 runs to 11 residues.